This is a list of T cell receptor beta chains from one sample in a study of control samples from healthy donors and cancer patients. This table comes from immunoSEQ multiplex PCR, and its TCRdb copy is limited to in-frame clones, with some not included. In the table there are about 69,000 clones, just under 90% of which are singletons. Specimen: PBMCs. These TCRs come from a man aged 55 to 70 with lung cancer. The CDR3 runs from the conserved cysteine through the conserved F or W. A D gene is named only where the DNA matches it firmly. Not every row has a clone size; where given, it reads once, few, many or a size class.

d_call,v_call,j_call,clone_size,cdr3_aa,cdr3_nt
TRBD1,TRBV5-1,TRBJ1-2,NA,CASSSGQSVYGYTF,TGCGCCAGCAGCTCGGGACAGTCGGTATATGGCTACACCTTC
TRBD1,TRBV25-1,TRBJ1-2,NA,CASSAGTGFGYTF,TGTGCCAGCAGTGCCGGGACAGGGTTTGGCTACACCTTC
TRBD1,TRBV24-1,TRBJ1-5,NA,CATSEGTGATQPQHF,TGTGCCACCAGTGAGGGGACAGGGGCAACTCAGCCCCAGCATTTT
NA,TRBV6-1,TRBJ2-3,once,CASSEVRDTQYF,TGTGCCAGCAGTGAGGTGAGGGATACGCAGTATTTT
NA,TRBV12-5,TRBJ1-2,NA,CASGLPTYGYTF,TGTGCTAGTGGTTTGCCCACCTATGGCTACACCTTC
NA,TRBV2,TRBJ2-2,NA,CASSLLPRVGELFF,TGTGCCAGCAGCCTCCTCCCCCGTGTCGGGGAGCTGTTTTTT
NA,TRBV10-1,TRBJ1-1,NA,CASSERIMGLSEAFF,TGCGCCAGCAGTGAGAGGATTATGGGGTTATCTGAAGCTTTCTTT
NA,TRBV10-3,TRBJ1-2,NA,CAISSGGGRTNYGYTF,TGTGCCATCAGTTCAGGCGGGGGCAGGACTAACTATGGCTACACCTTC
NA,TRBV9,TRBJ1-2,NA,CASSAWGYGYTF,TGTGCCAGCAGCGCCTGGGGCTATGGCTACACCTTC
NA,TRBV7-9,TRBJ2-2,few,CASSLKPPNTGELFF,TGTGCCAGCAGCTTAAAGCCTCCGAACACCGGGGAGCTGTTTTTT
TRBD2,TRBV4-1,TRBJ2-2,once,CASSQAGLGTANTGELFF,TGCGCCAGCAGCCAAGCTGGACTAGGGACGGCGAACACCGGGGAGCTGTTTTTT
NA,TRBV3-1/TRBV3-2,TRBJ1-2,NA,CASSQDLVQPSVSGYTF,TGTGCCAGCAGCCAAGATCTTGTACAGCCCTCTGTTTCGGGCTACACCTTC
TRBD2,TRBV7-2,TRBJ2-5,NA,CASSLGTSVYETQYF,TGTGCCAGCAGCTTAGGGACTAGCGTGTATGAGACCCAGTACTTC
NA,TRBV5-1,TRBJ2-1,NA,CASSLERAEYNEQFF,TGCGCCAGCAGCTTGGAAAGGGCGGAGTACAATGAGCAGTTCTTC
NA,TRBV5-4,TRBJ1-1,NA,CASSSYLNTEAFF,TGTGCCAGCAGCTCTTACCTAAACACTGAAGCTTTCTTT
NA,TRBV2,TRBJ2-2,NA,CASRENGANTGELFF,TGTGCCAGCCGGGAGAACGGGGCGAACACCGGGGAGCTGTTTTTT
NA,TRBV7-6,TRBJ2-5,NA,CASSPGQETQYF,TGTGCCAGCAGCCCCGGTCAGGAGACCCAGTACTTC
TRBD2,TRBV11-3,TRBJ2-5,few,CASSLGLSGGPSETQYF,TGTGCCAGCAGCTTAGGTCTCTCGGGGGGGCCGTCGGAGACCCAGTACTTC
NA,TRBV7-9,TRBJ2-3,once,CASSSSRVYTDTQYF,TGTGCCAGCAGCTCATCGAGAGTTTACACAGATACGCAGTATTTT
NA,TRBV6-6,TRBJ1-5,NA,CASSYAFDQPQHF,TGTGCCAGCAGTTACGCGTTCGATCAGCCCCAGCATTTT
NA,TRBV5-1,TRBJ1-1,NA,CASSLTRTTEAFF,TGCGCCAGCAGCTTGACAAGAACAACTGAAGCTTTCTTT
NA,TRBV9,TRBJ2-1,NA,CASSVYTYNEQFF,TGTGCCAGCAGCGTGTACACATACAATGAGCAGTTCTTC
NA,TRBV3-1/TRBV3-2,TRBJ2-2,NA,CASSQVSGYAGELFF,TGTGCCAGCAGCCAAGTATCGGGGTACGCCGGGGAGCTGTTTTTT
NA,TRBV12-3/TRBV12-4,TRBJ2-1,NA,CASSRDRLNEQFF,TGTGCCAGCAGTCGCGACAGACTCAATGAGCAGTTCTTC
NA,TRBV6-5,TRBJ2-3,NA,CASSKQLRGDTQYF,TGTGCCAGCAGCAAACAGTTACGGGGTGATACGCAGTATTTT
NA,TRBV7-8,TRBJ1-1,NA,CASSFTVLTEAFF,TGTGCCAGCAGCTTCACAGTGCTCACTGAAGCTTTCTTT
NA,TRBV5-5,TRBJ1-5,NA,CASSSEGRGNQPQHF,TGTGCCAGCAGCTCAGAAGGTAGAGGCAATCAGCCCCAGCATTTT